The clone carrying this T cell receptor (beta chain) was seen a handful of times. Its antigen remains unidentified. This entry comes from a study of vaccination and CD4 T cells after COVID-19. Sequencing of cultured CD4+ T cell DNA used the Oncomine TCR Beta short-read assay. TCRdb re-called the PCR reads through MiXCR, storing one row per CDR3 protein. The sample holds about 7,800 distinct CDR3 sequences, just under 40% seen once. The treatment: roughly nine-day PBMC culture with coronavirus spike peptide pools or control peptides (ViraFEST assay). The unexposed donor gave CD4+ T cells before the COVID-19 pandemic (2011-2018). This clonotype was sampled from a human donor in good health. The material sequenced was CD4+ T cells from blood, cultured in vitro.

In nucleotides, the CDR3 is TGCAGTGCAAAGGGGGCGTTGAATGAGCAGTTCTTC. Protein: CSAKGALNEQFF. The chain recombines TRBV20-1 with TRBJ2-1, with 7 bases identical to TRBD1. Germline trimming cut 6 bases from V and 7 bases from J; bases unmatched to any gene: 6. Germline CDR1 reads DFQATT; CDR2 reads SNEGSKA (reference sequence). This CDR3 region has 12 residues.